This TCR beta chain emerged from a study of blood T cell repertoires in COVID-19 (dated by TCRdb to the early 2020s). Study-level background: Samples from collaborators originated in the United States, Italy and Spain and spanned both the acute and convalescent phases of COVID-19. The material from the prospective study consisted of cDNA or gDNA derived from T cells, B-cell-depleted T cells, or PBMCs. Deeply sampled blood TCRbeta repertoires from subjects exposed to, actively infected with, or recovered from COVID-19 were included in the dataset. The repertoires were released in a freely available public database meant as a resource for research on the immune response to SARS-CoV-2. Samples came from the ongoing ImmuneRACE study (first 160 participants) plus 1,254 subjects from 6 global collaborators. Sample metadata almost always included a de-identified subject ID, COVID-19 status, age in years and sex. HLA class I and class II types, where available, came from metadata supplied by the sample provider rather than from assay-based typing.

One collaborating source in Seattle enrolled patients during active infection and followed them longitudinally through the course of disease. Collaborating institutions collected whole blood in K2EDTA tubes following their own protocols. Collaborator samples were shipped for TCRbeta analysis as frozen whole blood, isolated PBMCs, or DNA extracted from either sample type. On this clone: Its recognized antigen is unknown. Per-nucleotide qualities are absent, and no much larger clonotype sits a single base away.

Cut back by 6 bases and 4 bases, the V and J ends lie 12 bases apart. The CDR3, from cysteine to phenylalanine, totals 13 residues. Of all the DNA, just the CDR3 is kept, 39 bases in frame from base 1. The germline V gene encodes CDR1 SNHLY and CDR2 FYNNEI. TCRbeta CDR3 regions were amplified from genomic DNA using the immunoSEQ Assay, a bias-controlled multiplex PCR. The original pipeline was this. The number of nucleated cells in each sample was estimated from the amplification of reference gene primers within the assay. To quantify the absolute abundance of each unique TCRbeta CDR3 rearrangement, sequence reads were collapsed and filtered. For each sample, productive Simpson clonality was calculated by taking the square root of Simpson's diversity index across productive rearrangements. Imported from immuneACCESS, the table was reduced by TCRdb to in-frame sequences with V and J called. These copies leave out some clones; in studies compared against another copy, an unresolved V gene accounts for under half, and the cause of the remainder is not known. V and J calls and clone size are given by that table; D and trimming were obtained from the DNA. Present in this sample are a few hundred thousand clones, 85% to 90% of which were seen just once. The biggest ten clones account for 10% to 13% of the sample.

Results and caveats for the whole study, not just this receptor: The amount of clinical and demographic metadata varied by source and participant and was provided uncurated.

Sequences were obtained from peripheral blood. The clonotype was recovered from a woman aged 50 to 60 with COVID-19, enrolled during active disease. The chain links TRBV2 with TRBJ1-1; TRBD1 is perhaps the D gene, given 6 matching bases. The bases are TGTGCCAGCAGGGGACAAAGGAGCACTGAAGCTTTCTTT. Its protein product is CASRGQRSTEAFF.